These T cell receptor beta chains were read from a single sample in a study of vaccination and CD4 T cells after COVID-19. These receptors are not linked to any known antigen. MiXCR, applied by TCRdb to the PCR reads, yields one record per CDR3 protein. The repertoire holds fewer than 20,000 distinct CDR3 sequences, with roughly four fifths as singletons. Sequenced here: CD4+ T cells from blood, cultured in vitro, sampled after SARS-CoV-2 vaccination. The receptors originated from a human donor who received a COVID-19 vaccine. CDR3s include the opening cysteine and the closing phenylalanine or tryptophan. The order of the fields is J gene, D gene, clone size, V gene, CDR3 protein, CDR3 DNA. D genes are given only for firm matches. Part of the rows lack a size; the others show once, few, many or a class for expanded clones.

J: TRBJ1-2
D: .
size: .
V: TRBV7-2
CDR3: CASSLGVGTDGYTF
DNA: TGTGCCAGCAGCTTAGGCGTCGGTACCGATGGCTACACCTTC

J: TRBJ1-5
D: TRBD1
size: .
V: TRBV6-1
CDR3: CASSDRGGVGNQPQHF
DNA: TGTGCCAGCAGCGACAGGGGAGGGGTGGGTAATCAGCCCCAGCATTTT

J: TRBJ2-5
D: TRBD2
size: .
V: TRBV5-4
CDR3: CASAGAPQQETQYF
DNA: TGTGCCTCAGCGGGGGCCCCACAACAAGAGACCCAGTACTTC

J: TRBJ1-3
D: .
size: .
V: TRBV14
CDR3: CASSQAGNTIYF
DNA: TGTGCCAGCAGCCAAGCGGGAAACACCATATATTTT

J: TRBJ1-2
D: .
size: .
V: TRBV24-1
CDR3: CATSDPGLSGYTF
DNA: TGTGCCACCAGTGACCCGGGGCTGAGTGGCTACACCTTC

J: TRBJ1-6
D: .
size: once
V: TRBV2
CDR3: CASSALPSSPLHF
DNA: TGTGCCAGCAGTGCGTTGCCTAGTTCACCCCTCCACTTT

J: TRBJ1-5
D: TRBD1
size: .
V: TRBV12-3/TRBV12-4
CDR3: CASSTRTGGSQPQHF
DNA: TGTGCCAGCAGTACTCGGACAGGGGGAAGTCAGCCCCAGCATTTT

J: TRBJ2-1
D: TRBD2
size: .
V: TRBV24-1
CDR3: CATSAQFTSGGNNEQFF
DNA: TGTGCCACCAGTGCCCAGTTCACTAGCGGGGGTAACAATGAGCAGTTCTTC

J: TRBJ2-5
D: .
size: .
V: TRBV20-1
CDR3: CSARDEAGLGETQYF
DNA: TGCAGTGCTAGAGATGAGGCAGGATTGGGGGAGACCCAGTACTTC

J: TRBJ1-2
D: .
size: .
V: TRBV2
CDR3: CASKMGRSYGYTF
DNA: TGTGCCAGCAAGATGGGAAGATCCTATGGCTACACCTTC

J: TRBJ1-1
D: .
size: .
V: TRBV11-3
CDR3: CASSLYQGVGTEAFF
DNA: TGTGCCAGCAGCTTATATCAGGGTGTGGGCACTGAAGCTTTCTTT

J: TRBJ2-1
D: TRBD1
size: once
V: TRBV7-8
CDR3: CASSAGQGITEQFF
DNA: TGTGCCAGCAGCGCGGGACAGGGGATAACGGAGCAGTTCTTC

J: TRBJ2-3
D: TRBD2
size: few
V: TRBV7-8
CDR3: CASSVREGDTQYF
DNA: TGTGCCAGCAGCGTTAGGGAGGGGGATACGCAGTATTTT

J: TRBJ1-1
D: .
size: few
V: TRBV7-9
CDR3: CASSLAGTGAFF
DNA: TGTGCCAGCAGCTTAGCAGGGACTGGAGCTTTCTTT